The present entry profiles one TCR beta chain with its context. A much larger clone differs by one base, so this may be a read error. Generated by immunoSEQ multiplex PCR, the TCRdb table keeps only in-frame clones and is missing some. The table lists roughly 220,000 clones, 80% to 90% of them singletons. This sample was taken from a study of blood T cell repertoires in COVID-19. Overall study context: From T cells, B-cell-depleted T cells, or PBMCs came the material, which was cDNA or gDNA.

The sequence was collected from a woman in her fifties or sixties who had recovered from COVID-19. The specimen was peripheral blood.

This chain's CDR3 is CASSPGTGWSGANVLTF. In DNA form, the CDR3 reads TGTGCCAGCAGCCCGGGGACAGGGTGGTCTGGGGCCAACGTCCTGACTTTC. The rearrangement uses TRBV13 and TRBJ2-6, with 9 bases identical to TRBD1. Germline V gives CDR1 PRHDT, CDR2 FYEKMQ (reference sequence). The V gene end was trimmed by 5 bases and the J gene end by 1 base; junction bases not matched to a gene: 6. The CDR3 totals 17 residues.